Only a few counts were recorded for the clone carrying this T cell receptor beta chain. Using RNA template, CDR3s of TCR alpha and beta were amplified with iRepertoire arm-PCR. TCRdb itself ran the multiplex PCR reads through MiXCR, one entry per CDR3 protein. The table lists under 150,000 distinct CDR3 sequences, 39% of them singletons. These data belong to a study of glioma-infiltrating T cells. The length of the CDR3 is 13 residues. Germline V gene data show CDR1 as SNHLY and CDR2 as FYNNEI. Trimming removed 0 bases from V and 4 bases from J, with 6 bases in between. This receptor was identified in a human donor with low-grade glioma or glioblastoma, undergoing nonglioma brain surgery, or in good health (not recorded which). The rearrangement links TRBV2 to TRBJ1-1; D remains ambiguous. The sample consisted of glioma tissue, nonneoplastic brain tissue, or PBMCs (not recorded which). The CDR3 loop reads CASSEAEVTEAFF. The CDR3 DNA reads as TGTGCCAGCAGTGAAGCGGAGGTCACTGAAGCTTTCTTT.